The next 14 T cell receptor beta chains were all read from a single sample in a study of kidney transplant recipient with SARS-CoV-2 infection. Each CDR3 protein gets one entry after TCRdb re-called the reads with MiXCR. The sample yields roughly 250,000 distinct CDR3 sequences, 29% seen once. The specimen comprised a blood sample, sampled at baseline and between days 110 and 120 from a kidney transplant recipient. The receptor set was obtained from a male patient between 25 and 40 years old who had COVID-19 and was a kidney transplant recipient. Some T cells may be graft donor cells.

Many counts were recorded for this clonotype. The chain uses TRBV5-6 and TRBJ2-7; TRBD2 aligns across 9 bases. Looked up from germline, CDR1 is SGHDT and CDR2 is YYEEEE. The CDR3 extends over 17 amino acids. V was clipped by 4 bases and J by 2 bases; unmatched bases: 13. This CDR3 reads CASSPKQASGVTYEQYF. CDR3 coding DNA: TGTGCCAGCAGCCCGAAACAGGCTAGCGGGGTAACCTACGAGCAGTACTTC.

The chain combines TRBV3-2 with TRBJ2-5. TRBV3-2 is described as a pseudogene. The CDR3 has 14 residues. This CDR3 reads CASSQDWSQETQYF. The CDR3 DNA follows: TGTGCCAGCAGCCAAGATTGGTCTCAAGAGACCCAGTACTTC.

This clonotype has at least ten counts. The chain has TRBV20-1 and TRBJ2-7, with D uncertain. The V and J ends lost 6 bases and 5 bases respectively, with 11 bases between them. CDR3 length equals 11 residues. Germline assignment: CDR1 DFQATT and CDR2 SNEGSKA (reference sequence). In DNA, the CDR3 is TGCAGTGCAGACTCCCGGAACGAGCAGTACTTC. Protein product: CSADSRNEQYF.

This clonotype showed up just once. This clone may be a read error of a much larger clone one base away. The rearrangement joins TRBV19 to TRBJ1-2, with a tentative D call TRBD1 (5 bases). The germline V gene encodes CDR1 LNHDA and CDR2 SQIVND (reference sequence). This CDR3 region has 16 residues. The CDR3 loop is CASSIGGTRLDYSYTF. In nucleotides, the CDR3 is TGTGCCAGTAGTATAGGGGGGACGCGCTTGGACTATAGCTACACCTTC.

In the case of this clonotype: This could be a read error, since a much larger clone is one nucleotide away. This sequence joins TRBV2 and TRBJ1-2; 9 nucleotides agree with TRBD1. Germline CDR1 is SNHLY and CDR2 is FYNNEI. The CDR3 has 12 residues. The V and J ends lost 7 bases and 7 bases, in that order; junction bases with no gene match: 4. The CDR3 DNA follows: TGTGCCAGCAACCCGGACAGGGGTGGCTACACCTTC. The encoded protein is CASNPDRGGYTF. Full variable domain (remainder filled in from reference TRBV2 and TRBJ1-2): EPEVTQTPSHQVTQMGQEVILRCVPISNHLYFYWYRQILGQKVEFLVSFYNNEISEKSEIFDDQFSVERPDGSNFTLKIRSTKLEDSAMYFCASNPDRGGYTFGSGTRLTVV.

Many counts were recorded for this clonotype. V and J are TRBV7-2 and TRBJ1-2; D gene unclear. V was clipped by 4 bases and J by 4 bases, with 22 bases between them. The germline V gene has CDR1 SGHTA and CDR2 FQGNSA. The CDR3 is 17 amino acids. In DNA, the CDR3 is TGTGCCAGCAGCTGTTTGCACAGAGACGGAAAGACCTATGGCTACACCTTC. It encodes CASSCLHRDGKTYGYTF.

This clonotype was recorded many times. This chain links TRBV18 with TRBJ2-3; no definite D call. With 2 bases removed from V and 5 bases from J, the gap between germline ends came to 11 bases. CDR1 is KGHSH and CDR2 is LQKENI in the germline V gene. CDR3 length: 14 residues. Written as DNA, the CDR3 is TGTGCCAGCTCACCAGTGGTTCCGGTAGATACGCAGTATTTT. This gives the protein CASSPVVPVDTQYF.

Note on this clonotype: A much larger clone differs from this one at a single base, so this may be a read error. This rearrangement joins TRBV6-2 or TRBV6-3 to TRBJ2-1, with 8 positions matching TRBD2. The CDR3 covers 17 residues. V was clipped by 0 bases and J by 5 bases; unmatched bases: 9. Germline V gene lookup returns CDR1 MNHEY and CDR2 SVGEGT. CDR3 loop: CASSYSASGRSDNEQFF. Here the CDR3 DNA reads TGTGCCAGCAGTTACTCGGCTAGCGGGCGCTCGGACAATGAGCAGTTCTTC.

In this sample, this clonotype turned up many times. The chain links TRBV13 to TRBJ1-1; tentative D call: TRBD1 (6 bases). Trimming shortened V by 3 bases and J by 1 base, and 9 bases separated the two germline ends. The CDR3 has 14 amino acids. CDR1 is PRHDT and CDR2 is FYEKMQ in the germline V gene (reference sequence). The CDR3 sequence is CASSFGRGNTEAFF. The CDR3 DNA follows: TGTGCCAGCAGCTTCGGCAGGGGGAACACTGAAGCTTTCTTT.

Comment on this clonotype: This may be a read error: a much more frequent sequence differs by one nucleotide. In DNA form, the CDR3 reads TGTGCCAACAGCTTGGGAGGGCCTAACTATGGCTACACCTTC. Its protein is CANSLGGPNYGYTF. The chain links TRBV5-6 to TRBJ1-2; unclear D gene. There are 14 residues in the CDR3. CDR1 is SGHDT and CDR2 is YYEEEE in the germline V gene. Drawing the rest from reference TRBV5-6 and TRBJ1-2, the complete variable domain is DAGVTQSPTHLIKTRGQQVTLRCSPKSGHDTVSWYQQALGQGPQFIFQYYEEEERQRGNFPDRFSGHQFPNYSSELNVNALLLGDSALYLCANSLGGPNYGYTFGSGTRLTVV.

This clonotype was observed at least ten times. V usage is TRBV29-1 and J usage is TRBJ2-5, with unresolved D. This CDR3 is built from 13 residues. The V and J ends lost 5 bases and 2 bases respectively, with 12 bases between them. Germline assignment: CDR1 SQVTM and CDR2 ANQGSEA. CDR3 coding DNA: TGCAGCGTTAGTCAGCGCGAACAAGAGACCCAGTACTTC. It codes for CSVSQREQETQYF.

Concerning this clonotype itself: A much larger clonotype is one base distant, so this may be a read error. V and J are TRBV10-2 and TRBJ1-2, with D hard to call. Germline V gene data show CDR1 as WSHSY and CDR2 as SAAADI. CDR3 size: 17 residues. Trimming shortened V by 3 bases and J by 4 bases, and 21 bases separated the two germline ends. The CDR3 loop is CASSDLTTSRRTYGYTF. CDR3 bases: TGCGCCAGCAGTGACTTAACCACTTCTAGAAGGACCTATGGCTACACCTTC.

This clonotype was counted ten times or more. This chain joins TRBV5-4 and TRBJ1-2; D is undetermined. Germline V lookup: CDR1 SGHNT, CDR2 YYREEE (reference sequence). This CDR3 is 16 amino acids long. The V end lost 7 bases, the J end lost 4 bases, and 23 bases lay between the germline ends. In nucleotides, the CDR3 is TGTGCCAGCCTTCCTCTCGTACCAGGAAAGACCTATGGCTACACCTTC. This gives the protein CASLPLVPGKTYGYTF.

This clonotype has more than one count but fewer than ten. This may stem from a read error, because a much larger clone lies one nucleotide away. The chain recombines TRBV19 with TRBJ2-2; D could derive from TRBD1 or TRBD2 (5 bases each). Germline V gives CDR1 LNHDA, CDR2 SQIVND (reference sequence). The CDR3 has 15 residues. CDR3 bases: TGTGCCAGTAGTATATCGGGGATCGGGACCGGGGAGCCGTTTTTT. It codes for CASSISGIGTGEPFF.